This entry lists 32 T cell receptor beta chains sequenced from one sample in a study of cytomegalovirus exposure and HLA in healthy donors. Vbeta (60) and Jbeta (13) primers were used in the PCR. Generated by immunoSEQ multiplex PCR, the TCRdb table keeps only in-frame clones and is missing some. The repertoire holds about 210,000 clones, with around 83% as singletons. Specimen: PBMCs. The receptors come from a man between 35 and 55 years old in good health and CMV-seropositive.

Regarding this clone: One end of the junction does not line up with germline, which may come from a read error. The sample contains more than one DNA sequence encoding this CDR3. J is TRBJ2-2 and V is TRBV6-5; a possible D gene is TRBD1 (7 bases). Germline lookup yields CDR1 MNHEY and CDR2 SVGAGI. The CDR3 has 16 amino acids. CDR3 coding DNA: TGTGCCAGCAGTTACTCCCCAGGGGGGAACACCGGGGAGCTGTTCTTT. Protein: CASSYSPGGNTGELFF.

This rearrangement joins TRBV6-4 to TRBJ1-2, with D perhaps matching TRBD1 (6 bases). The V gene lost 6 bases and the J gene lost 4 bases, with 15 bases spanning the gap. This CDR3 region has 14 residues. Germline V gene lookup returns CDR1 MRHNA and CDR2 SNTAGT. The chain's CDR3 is CASRRTENSYGYTF. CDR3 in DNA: TGTGCCAGCAGACGGACAGAAAATTCCTATGGCTACACCTTC.

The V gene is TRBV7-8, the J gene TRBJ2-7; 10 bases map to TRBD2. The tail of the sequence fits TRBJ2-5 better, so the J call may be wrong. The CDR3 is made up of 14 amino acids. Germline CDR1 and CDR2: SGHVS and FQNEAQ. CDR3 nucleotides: TGTGCCAGCAGCTTAGTAACTAGCGGGAAGACCCAGTACTTC. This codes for CASSLVTSGKTQYF.

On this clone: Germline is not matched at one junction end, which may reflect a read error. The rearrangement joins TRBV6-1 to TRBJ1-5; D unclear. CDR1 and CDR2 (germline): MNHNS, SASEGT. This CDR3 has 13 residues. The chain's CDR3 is CAGSEGQAGPQHF. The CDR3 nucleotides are TGTGCCGGCAGTGAAGGGCAGGCGGGGCCCCAGCATTTT.

The CDR3: CASRGQGRGENIQYF. The CDR3 region has the DNA TGTGCCAGCAGGGGACAGGGAAGAGGGGAAAACATTCAGTACTTC. The V call is TRBV28, the J call TRBJ2-4; 9 nucleotides agree with TRBD1. Germline V gene data show CDR1 as MDHEN and CDR2 as SYDVKM. The length of the CDR3 is 15 residues. With V trimmed by 6 bases and J by 5 bases, 8 bases remained unmatched.

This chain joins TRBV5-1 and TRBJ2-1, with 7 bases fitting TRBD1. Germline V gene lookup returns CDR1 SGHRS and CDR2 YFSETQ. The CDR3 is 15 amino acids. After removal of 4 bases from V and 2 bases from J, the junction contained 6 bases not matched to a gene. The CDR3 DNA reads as TGCGCCAGCAGCCCTAGGGGGCCCCCCTACAATGAGCAGTTCTTC. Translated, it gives CASSPRGPPYNEQFF.

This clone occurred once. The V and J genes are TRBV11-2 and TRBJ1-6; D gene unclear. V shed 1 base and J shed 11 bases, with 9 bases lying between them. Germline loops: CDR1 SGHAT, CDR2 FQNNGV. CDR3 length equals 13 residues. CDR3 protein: CASSLGGSAPLHF. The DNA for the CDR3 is TGTGCCAGCAGCTTAGGCGGATCGGCACCCCTCCACTTT.

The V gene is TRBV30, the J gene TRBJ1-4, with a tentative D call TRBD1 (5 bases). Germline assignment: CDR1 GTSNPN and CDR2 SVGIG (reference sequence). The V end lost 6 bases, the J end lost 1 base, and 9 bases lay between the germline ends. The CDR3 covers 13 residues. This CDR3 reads CACPGLTNEKLFF. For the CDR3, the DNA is TGTGCCTGTCCAGGGTTAACTAATGAAAAACTGTTTTTT.

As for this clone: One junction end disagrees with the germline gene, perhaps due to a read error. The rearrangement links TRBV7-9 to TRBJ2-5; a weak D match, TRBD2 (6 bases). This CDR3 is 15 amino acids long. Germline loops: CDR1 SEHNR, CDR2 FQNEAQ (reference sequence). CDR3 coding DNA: TGTTCCAGCAGCTCCCAGGCCTGGGGGGAAGAGACCCAGTACTTC. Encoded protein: CSSSSQAWGEETQYF.

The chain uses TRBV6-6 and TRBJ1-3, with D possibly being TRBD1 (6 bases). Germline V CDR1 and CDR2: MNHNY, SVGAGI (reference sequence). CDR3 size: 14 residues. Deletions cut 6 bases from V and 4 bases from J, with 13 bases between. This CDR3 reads CASSHRDTGNTIYF. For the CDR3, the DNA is TGTGCCAGCAGCCACCGGGACACGGGAAACACCATATATTTT.

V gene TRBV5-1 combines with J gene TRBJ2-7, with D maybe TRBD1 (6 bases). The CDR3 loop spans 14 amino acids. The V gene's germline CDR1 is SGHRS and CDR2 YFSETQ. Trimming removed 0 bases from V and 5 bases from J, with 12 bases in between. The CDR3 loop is CASSLDGTFNEQYF. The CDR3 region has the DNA TGCGCCAGCAGCTTGGATGGGACATTCAACGAGCAGTACTTC.

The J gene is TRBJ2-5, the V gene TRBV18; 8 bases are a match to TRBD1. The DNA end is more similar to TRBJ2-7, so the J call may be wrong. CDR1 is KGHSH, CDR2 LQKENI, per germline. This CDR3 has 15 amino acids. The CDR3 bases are TGTGCCAGCTCTCCCGCCGGGACAGGTCGTGTCGAGCAGTACTTC. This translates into CASSPAGTGRVEQYF.

This CDR3 reads CSVEDSGKLFF. The CDR3 coding sequence is TGCAGCGTTGAAGACTCGGGGAAACTGTTTTTT. The chain combines TRBV29-1 with TRBJ1-4; no clear D. The CDR3 spans 11 residues. CDR1 SQVTM and CDR2 ANQGSEA come from the germline V gene. The germline V and J ends were trimmed by 0 bases and 11 bases, with 7 bases remaining between them.

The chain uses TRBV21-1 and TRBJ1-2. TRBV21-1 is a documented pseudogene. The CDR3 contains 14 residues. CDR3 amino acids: CATPAGLLNYGYTF. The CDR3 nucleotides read TGTGCCACCCCGGCGGGGCTCCTTAACTATGGCTACACCTTC.

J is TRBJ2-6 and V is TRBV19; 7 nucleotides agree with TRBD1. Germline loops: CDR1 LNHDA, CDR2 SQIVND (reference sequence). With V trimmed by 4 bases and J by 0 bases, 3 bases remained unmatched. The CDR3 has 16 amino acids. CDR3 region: CASSKGTVSGANVLTF. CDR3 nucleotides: TGTGCCAGTAGTAAGGGGACAGTCTCTGGGGCCAACGTCCTGACTTTC.

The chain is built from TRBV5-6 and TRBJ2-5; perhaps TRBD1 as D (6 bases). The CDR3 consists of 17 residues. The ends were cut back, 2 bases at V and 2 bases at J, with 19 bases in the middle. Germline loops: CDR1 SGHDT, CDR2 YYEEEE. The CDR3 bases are TGTGCCAGCAGCTTCGACAGGCACACAATGAAACAAGAGACCCAGTACTTC. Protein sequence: CASSFDRHTMKQETQYF.

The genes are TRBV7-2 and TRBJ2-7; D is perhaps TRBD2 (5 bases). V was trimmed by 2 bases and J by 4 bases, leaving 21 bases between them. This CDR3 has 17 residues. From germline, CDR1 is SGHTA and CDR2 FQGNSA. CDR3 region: CASSLRDSSGGMYEQYF. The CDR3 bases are TGTGCCAGCAGCTTAAGGGATTCAAGCGGCGGAATGTACGAGCAGTACTTC.

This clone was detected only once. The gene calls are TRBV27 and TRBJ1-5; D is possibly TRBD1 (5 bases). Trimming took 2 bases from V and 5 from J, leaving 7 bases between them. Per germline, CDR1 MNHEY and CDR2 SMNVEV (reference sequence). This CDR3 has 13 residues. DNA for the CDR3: TGTGCCAGCAGTTTAAAAGGGGATCAGCCCCAGCATTTT. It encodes CASSLKGDQPQHF.

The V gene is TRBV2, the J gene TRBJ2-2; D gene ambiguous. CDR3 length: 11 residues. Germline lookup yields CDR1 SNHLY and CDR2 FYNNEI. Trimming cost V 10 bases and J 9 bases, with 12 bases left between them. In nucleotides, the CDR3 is TGTGCCACCACACGAACCAGGGAGCTGTTTTTT. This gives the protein CATTRTRELFF.

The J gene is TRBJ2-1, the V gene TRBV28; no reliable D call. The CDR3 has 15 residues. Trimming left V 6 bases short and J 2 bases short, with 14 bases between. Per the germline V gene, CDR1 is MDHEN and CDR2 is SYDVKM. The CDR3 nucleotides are TGTGCCAGCAGACCCCTGGCGGATACCTACAATGAGCAGTTCTTC. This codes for CASRPLADTYNEQFF.

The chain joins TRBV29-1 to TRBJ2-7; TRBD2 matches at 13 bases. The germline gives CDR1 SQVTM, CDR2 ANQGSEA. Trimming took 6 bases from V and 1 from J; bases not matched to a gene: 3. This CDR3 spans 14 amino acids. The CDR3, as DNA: TGCAGCGTCCTACTAGCGGGAGGGTCCTACGAGCAGTACTTC. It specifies CSVLLAGGSYEQYF.

CDR3 sequence: CASSKRQDSYEQYF. CDR3 DNA sequence: TGTGCCAGCAGCAAGAGACAGGACTCCTACGAGCAGTACTTC. The chain employs TRBV7-9 and TRBJ2-7; perhaps TRBD1 as D (6 bases). This CDR3 is built from 14 residues. The germline V and J ends were trimmed by 5 bases and 0 bases, with 11 bases remaining between them. Germline CDR1 reads SEHNR; CDR2 reads FQNEAQ (reference sequence).

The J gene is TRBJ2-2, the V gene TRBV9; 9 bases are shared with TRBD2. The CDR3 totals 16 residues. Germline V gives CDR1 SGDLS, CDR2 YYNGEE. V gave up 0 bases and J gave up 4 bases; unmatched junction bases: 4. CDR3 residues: CASSVASGIATGELFF. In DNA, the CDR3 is TGTGCCAGCAGCGTAGCTAGCGGGATAGCCACCGGGGAGCTGTTTTTT.

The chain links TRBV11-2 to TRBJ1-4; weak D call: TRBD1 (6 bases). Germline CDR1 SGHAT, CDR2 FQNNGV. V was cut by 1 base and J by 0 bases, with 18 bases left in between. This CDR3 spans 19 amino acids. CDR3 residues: CASSLGAPGHAATNEKLFF. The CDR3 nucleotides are TGTGCCAGCAGCTTAGGGGCTCCGGGACATGCTGCAACTAATGAAAAACTGTTTTTT. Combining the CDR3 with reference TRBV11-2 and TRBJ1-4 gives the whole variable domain EAGVAQSPRYKIIEKRQSVAFWCNPISGHATLYWYQQILGQGPKLLIQFQNNGVVDDSQLPKDRFSAERLKGVDSTLKIQPAKLEDSAVYLCASSLGAPGHAATNEKLFFGSGTQLSVL.

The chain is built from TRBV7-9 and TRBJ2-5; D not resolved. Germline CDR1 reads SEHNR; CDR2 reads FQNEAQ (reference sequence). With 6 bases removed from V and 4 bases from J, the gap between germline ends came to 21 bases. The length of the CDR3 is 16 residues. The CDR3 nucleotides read TGTGCCAGCAGTTCCCCCGTGGGCTTGGGTGGAGAGACCCAGTACTTC. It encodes CASSSPVGLGGETQYF.

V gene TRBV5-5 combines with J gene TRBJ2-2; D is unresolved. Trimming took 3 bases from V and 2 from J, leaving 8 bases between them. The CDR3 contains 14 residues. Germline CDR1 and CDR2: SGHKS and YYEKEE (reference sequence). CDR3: CASSYYLNTGELFF. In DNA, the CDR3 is TGTGCCAGCAGCTACTACTTAAACACCGGGGAGCTGTTTTTT. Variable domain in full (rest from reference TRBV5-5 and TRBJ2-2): DAGVTQSPTHLIKTRGQQVTLRCSPISGHKSVSWYQQVLGQGPQFIFQYYEKEERGRGNFPDRFSARQFPNYSSELNVNALLLGDSALYLCASSYYLNTGELFFGEGSRLTVL.

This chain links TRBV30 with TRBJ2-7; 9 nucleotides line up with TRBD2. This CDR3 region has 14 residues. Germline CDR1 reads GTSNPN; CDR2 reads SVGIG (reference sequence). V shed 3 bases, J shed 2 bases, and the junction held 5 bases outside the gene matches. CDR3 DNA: TGTGCCTGGAGGCCTAAGCGGGAGGCCTACGAGCAGTACTTC. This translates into CAWRPKREAYEQYF.

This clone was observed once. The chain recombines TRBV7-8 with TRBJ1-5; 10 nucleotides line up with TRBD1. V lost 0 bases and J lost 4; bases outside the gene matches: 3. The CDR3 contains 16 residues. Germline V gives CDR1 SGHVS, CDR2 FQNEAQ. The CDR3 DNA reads TGTGCCAGCAGCTTAGCGGACAGGGGGACTAATCAGCCCCAGCATTTT. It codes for CASSLADRGTNQPQHF. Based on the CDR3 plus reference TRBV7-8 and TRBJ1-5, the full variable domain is GAGVSQSPRYKVAKRGQDVALRCDPISGHVSLFWYQQALGQGPEFLTYFQNEAQLDKSGLPSDRFFAERPEGSVSTLKIQRTQQEDSAVYLCASSLADRGTNQPQHFGDGTRLSIL.

The CDR3 DNA reads TGCAGCGGGGGACTGCAAGAGACCCAGTACTTC. Amino acid sequence: CSGGLQETQYF. The gene calls are TRBV29-1 and TRBJ2-5, with D maybe TRBD2 (6 bases). Germline V gene sequence: CDR1 SQVTM, CDR2 ANQGSEA. Trimming pared 7 bases from V and 2 bases from J, leaving 8 bases between. This CDR3 is 11 amino acids long.

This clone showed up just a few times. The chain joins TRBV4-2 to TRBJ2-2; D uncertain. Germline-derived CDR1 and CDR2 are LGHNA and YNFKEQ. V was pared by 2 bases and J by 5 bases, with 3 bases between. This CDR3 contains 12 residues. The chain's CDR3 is CASSQPTGELFF. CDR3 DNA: TGTGCCAGCAGCCAACCTACCGGGGAGCTGTTTTTT.

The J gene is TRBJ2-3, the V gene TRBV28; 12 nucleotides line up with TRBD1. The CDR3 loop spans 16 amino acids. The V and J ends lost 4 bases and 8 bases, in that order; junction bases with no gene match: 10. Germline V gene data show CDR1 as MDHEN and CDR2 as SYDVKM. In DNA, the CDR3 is TGTGCCAGCAGTTCGTCGGGGGACAGGGGGCTAGGTACGCAGTATTTT. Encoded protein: CASSSSGDRGLGTQYF.

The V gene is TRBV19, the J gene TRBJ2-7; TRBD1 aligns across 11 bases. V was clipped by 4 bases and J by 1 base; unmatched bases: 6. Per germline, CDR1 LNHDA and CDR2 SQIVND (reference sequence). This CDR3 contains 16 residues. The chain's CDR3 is CASSKTGQGASYEQYF. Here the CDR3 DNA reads TGTGCCAGTAGTAAAACAGGACAGGGGGCATCCTACGAGCAGTACTTC.